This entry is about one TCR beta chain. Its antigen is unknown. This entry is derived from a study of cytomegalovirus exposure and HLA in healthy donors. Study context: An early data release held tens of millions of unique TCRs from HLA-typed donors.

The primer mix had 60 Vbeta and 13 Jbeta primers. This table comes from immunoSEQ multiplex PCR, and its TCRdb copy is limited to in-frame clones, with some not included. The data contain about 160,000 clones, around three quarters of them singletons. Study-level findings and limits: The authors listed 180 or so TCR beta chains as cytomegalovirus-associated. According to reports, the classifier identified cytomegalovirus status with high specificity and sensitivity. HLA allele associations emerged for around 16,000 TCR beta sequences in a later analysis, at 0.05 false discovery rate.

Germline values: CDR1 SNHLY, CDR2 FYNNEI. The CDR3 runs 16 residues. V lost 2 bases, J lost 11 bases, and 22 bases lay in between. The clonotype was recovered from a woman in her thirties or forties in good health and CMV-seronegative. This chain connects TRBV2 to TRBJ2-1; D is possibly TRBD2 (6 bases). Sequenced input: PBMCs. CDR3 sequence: CASSERVRGKLSKQFF. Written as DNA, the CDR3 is TGTGCCAGCAGTGAAAGGGTCCGGGGGAAGTTGTCGAAGCAGTTCTTC. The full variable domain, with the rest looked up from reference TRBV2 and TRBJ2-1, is EPEVTQTPSHQVTQMGQEVILRCVPISNHLYFYWYRQILGQKVEFLVSFYNNEISEKSEIFDDQFSVERPDGSNFTLKIRSTKLEDSAMYFCASSERVRGKLSKQFFGPGTRLTVL.